This TCR beta chain was identified during a study of beta chain features in type 1 diabetes. Between the trimmed V and J ends, which lost 4 bases and 4 bases, there was a span of 15 bases. The germline V gene has CDR1 SGHAT and CDR2 FQNNGV. This CDR3 has 15 amino acids. The isolated RNA, all of it, was reverse transcribed, so expressed TCRB transcripts were what got sequenced. Profiled with immunoSEQ multiplex PCR; TCRdb holds only in-frame clones, not every one. This table holds hundreds of thousands of clones, around 9% found once. As to this clone: Its specificity is unknown.

Study results and limitations: When Type 1 diabetes patients were examined, their TCRB CDR3s proved moderately but significantly shorter in all four CD4+ subsets.

V gene TRBV11-2 combines with J gene TRBJ2-3, with D perhaps matching TRBD2 (6 bases). Specimen: central memory CD4+ T cells from blood. This clonotype was obtained from a man aged 25 to 45 with type 1 diabetes. The CDR3 reads CASSSGTREADTQYF. DNA for the CDR3: TGTGCCAGCAGCTCAGGGACTCGCGAGGCAGATACGCAGTATTTT.